This section outlines one T cell receptor (beta chain) sequence together with its context. The length of the CDR3 is 16 residues. V lost 8 bases, J lost 1 base, and 17 bases lay in between. Germline assignment: CDR1 SEHNR and CDR2 FQNEAQ (reference sequence). Only in-frame clones appear in the TCRdb table, and some are missing; sequencing was by immunoSEQ multiplex PCR. The sample carries 55,000 to 65,000 clones, about 88% recorded once. The sample originates from a study of T cell changes during pregnancy in multiple sclerosis. The origin of this receptor is a female donor in good health, enrolled as a control in a pregnancy study. The J gene is TRBJ2-2, the V gene TRBV7-9, with a weak D call TRBD2 (6 bases). The sequencing here drew on peripheral blood, taken in the first trimester of pregnancy. Here the CDR3 DNA reads TGTGCCAGCTTTCACTCAGCGGGCGGGAACACCGGGGAGCTGTTTTTT. Translated: CASFHSAGGNTGELFF.